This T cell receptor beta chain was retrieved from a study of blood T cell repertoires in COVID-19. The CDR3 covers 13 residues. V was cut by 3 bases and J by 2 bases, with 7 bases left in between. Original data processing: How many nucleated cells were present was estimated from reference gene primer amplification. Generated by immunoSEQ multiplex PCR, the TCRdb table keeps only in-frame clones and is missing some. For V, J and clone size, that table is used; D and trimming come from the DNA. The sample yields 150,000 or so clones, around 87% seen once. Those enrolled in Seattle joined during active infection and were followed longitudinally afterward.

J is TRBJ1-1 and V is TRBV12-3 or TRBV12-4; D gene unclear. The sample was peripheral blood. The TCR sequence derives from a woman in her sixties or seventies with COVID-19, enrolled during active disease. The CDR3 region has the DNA TGTGCCAGCAGTTTTGGGCCAAACACTGAAGCTTTCTTT. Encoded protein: CASSFGPNTEAFF.